One sample yielded the 8 T cell receptor beta chains listed below, sequenced in a study of regulatory T cells in long-lasting Graves disease. Library construction for TCR beta used iRepertoire HTBI primers and Arm-PCR of CDR3 regions. TCRdb itself ran the multiplex PCR reads through MiXCR, one entry per CDR3 protein. The sample includes some 300,000 distinct CDR3 sequences, 22% seen only once; the top ten take 56%. Time point noted: persistent/refractory GD, antithyroid drugs over 5 years with positive TRAb. PBMC-derived RNA was used for the TCR library. This material consisted of peripheral blood mononuclear cells (PBMCs), taken when the disease was refractory, from a patient treated with antithyroid drugs. Source of these receptors: a female donor with Graves disease.

This clonotype was observed at least ten times. The J gene is TRBJ2-1, the V gene TRBV27; D ambiguous. Deletions cut 8 bases from V and 3 bases from J, with 17 bases between. Looked up from germline, CDR1 is MNHEY and CDR2 is SMNVEV (reference sequence). The CDR3 spans 15 residues. The CDR3 region is CASSLGRDRYNEQFF. CDR3 in DNA: TGTGCCAGCTCCCTAGGCCGCGATCGCTACAATGAGCAGTTCTTC.

The chain has TRBV11-2 and TRBJ1-6; the match to TRBD1 covers 7 bases. Trimming removed 5 bases from V and 10 bases from J; junction bases left unmatched: 11. This CDR3 has 15 residues. The germline CDR1 and CDR2 sequences are SGHAT and FQNNGV. Written as DNA, the CDR3 is TGTGCCAGCAGCACCTCCGGGACAGATGACTCACCCCTCCACTTT. Translating gives CASSTSGTDDSPLHF.

This clonotype was recorded many times. The J gene is TRBJ2-4, the V gene TRBV7-2; D call uncertain. Between the trimmed V and J ends, which lost 1 base and 0 bases, there was a span of 7 bases. The germline CDR1 and CDR2 sequences are SGHTA and FQGNSA. The CDR3 spans 15 residues. The CDR3 sequence is CASSLGGIAKNIQYF. In DNA form, the CDR3 reads TGTGCCAGCAGCTTAGGAGGTATAGCCAAAAACATTCAGTACTTC.

This clonotype has only a few counts. The J gene is TRBJ2-1, the V gene TRBV27, with D possibly being TRBD2 (5 bases). The germline gives CDR1 MNHEY, CDR2 SMNVEV (reference sequence). V was pared by 0 bases and J by 5 bases, with 11 bases between. The CDR3 totals 15 residues. CDR3 DNA sequence: TGTGCCAGCAGTTTATCGGAGGACGGAGACAATGAGCAGTTCTTC. Translated, it gives CASSLSEDGDNEQFF.

The V and J genes are TRBV5-1 and TRBJ2-7; 7 bases match TRBD2. Germline-derived CDR1 and CDR2 are SGHRS and YFSETQ. The CDR3 is 14 amino acids. The junction had 7 bases not matched to a gene; V was cut back by 3 bases and J by 4 bases. The CDR3 nucleotides are TGCGCCAGCAGCTGGGGGGGGAGTACTTACGAGCAGTACTTC. Its translation: CASSWGGSTYEQYF.

The chain couples TRBV5-1 to TRBJ2-7; possibly TRBD2 for D (6 bases). Trimming took off 2 bases at V and 4 bases at J, with 13 bases between the two ends. There are 14 residues in the CDR3. The V gene's germline CDR1 is SGHRS and CDR2 YFSETQ. The CDR3 nucleotides are TGCGCCAGCAGCTTTAGGAGCGGGCCTTACGAGCAGTACTTC. Translating gives CASSFRSGPYEQYF. Full variable domain (remainder filled in from reference TRBV5-1 and TRBJ2-7): KAGVTQTPRYLIKTRGQQVTLSCSPISGHRSVSWYQQTPGQGLQFLFEYFSETQRNKGNFPGRFSGRQFSNSRSEMNVSTLELGDSALYLCASSFRSGPYEQYFGPGTRLTVT.

This sequence joins TRBV6-2 or TRBV6-3 and TRBJ1-3, with D hard to call. This CDR3 comprises 13 residues. Germline-derived CDR1 and CDR2 are MNHEY and SVGEGT. Trimming took 8 bases from V and 4 from J, leaving 12 bases between them. The chain's CDR3 is CASAGFSGNTIYF. The CDR3 DNA reads as TGTGCCAGCGCGGGATTTTCGGGAAACACCATATATTTT.

This clonotype was recorded at least ten times. The CDR3 DNA reads as TGTGCCAGCAGTTTATTAGAGGGTAGTGATTATGGCTACACCTTC. Encoded protein: CASSLLEGSDYGYTF. The chain combines TRBV28 with TRBJ1-2; D unclear. Trimming left V 1 base short and J 5 bases short, with 14 bases between. Germline CDR1 reads MDHEN; CDR2 reads SYDVKM. The CDR3 has 15 amino acids.